The entry below describes one T cell receptor (beta chain). The specificity of this receptor is unknown. No base qualities exist here, and no much larger clone lies one base off it. This entry is derived from a study of blood T cell repertoires in COVID-19 (TCRdb year 2020). Study-wide context: The collaborator samples originated in the United States, Italy and Spain and spanned the acute and convalescent phases of COVID-19. The prospective study material was composed of cDNA or gDNA derived from T cells, B-cell-depleted T cells, or PBMCs. Subjects who had been exposed to COVID-19, were actively infected with it, or had recovered from it provided the deeply sampled blood TCRbeta repertoires that made up the dataset. The repertoires were released in a freely available public database meant as a resource for research on the immune response to SARS-CoV-2. The samples were drawn from two sources: the first 160 participants of the ongoing ImmuneRACE study, and 1,254 subjects contributed by 6 global collaborators. The sample metadata nearly always contained a de-identified subject ID, COVID-19 status, age in years and sex. HLA class I and class II types, where available, came from metadata supplied by the sample provider rather than from assay-based typing.

The collaborating institutions used their own protocols to collect whole blood in K2EDTA tubes. For TCRbeta analysis, collaborators shipped samples in one of three forms: frozen whole blood, isolated PBMCs, or DNA extracted from either of those sample types. The immunoSEQ Assay, a bias-controlled multiplex PCR, was used to amplify TCRbeta CDR3 regions from genomic DNA. The published analysis was carried out like this. The number of nucleated cells in each sample was estimated by amplification of reference gene primers within the assay. To quantify the absolute abundance of each unique TCRbeta CDR3 rearrangement, sequence reads were collapsed and filtered. For each sample, productive Simpson clonality was calculated by taking the square root of Simpson's diversity index across productive rearrangements. As stored in TCRdb, this immuneACCESS dataset retains in-frame rearrangements with V and J assigned. A fraction of the clones does not appear; measured against another copy, unresolved V genes explain less than half of the discrepancy, and the remainder lacks a known reason. Clonal size and the V and J genes are those of that table, whereas D and trimming came from the DNA. This sample gives some 190,000 clones in total; 82% of them show up just once. The top ten clones comprise under 12% of the sample.

Results and caveats for the whole study, not just this receptor: Clinical and demographic metadata were provided uncurated, with the amount varying by source and participant.

Including cysteine and phenylalanine, the CDR3 has 14 amino acids. Of the read, only the CDR3 DNA is kept; its 42 bases are in frame from base 1. From the germline V gene, CDR1 is MDHEN and CDR2 is SYDVKM. Between the V and J ends, shortened by 7 bases and 2 bases respectively, the junction contains 13 bases. The source material was peripheral blood. The V and J genes are TRBV28 and TRBJ2-3; the D gene assignment is ambiguous. The origin of this receptor is a woman at least 80 years old with active or convalescent COVID-19. At the DNA level, the sequence is TGTGCCAGCACCCCTCCTATGAACACAGATACGCAGTATTTT. The translation is CASTPPMNTDTQYF.